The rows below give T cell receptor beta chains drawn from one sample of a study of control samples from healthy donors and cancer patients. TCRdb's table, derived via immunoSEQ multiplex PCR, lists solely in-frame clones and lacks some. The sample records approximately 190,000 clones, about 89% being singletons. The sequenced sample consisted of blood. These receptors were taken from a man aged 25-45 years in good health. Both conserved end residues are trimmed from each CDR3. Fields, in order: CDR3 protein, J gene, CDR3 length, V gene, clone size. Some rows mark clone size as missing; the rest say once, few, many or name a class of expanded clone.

ATSGGQGASRNQPQH	TRBJ1-5	15	TRBV24-1	.
ATSRGPLPELNYGYT	TRBJ1-2	15	TRBV15	.
SVEEVTESQEAF	TRBJ1-1	12	TRBV29-1	.
ASSPGGFGGELF	TRBJ2-2	12	TRBV11-3	.
ASSESRSGGGYGYT	TRBJ1-2	14	TRBV10-2	.
ASSPSGQGGYGYT	TRBJ1-2	13	TRBV7-8	.
NGRGSANEQF	TRBJ2-1	10	TRBV29-1	.
ASSASGRGAGNTIY	TRBJ1-3	14	TRBV9	.
ASSLAGTGDEQY	TRBJ2-7	12	TRBV7-9	.
ASSTDSPYGYT	TRBJ1-2	11	TRBV19	.
ASSMSVGIPEGGYT	TRBJ1-2	14	TRBV19	.
ASSLDLGEYNEQF	TRBJ2-1	13	TRBV5-4	.
ASSFLAGATDTQY	TRBJ2-3	13	TRBV5-1	.
ASSLADQPQH	TRBJ1-5	10	TRBV6-6	few
ASSQGQGLDGYT	TRBJ1-2	12	TRBV5-1	.
AIRTDSGNTIY	TRBJ1-3	11	TRBV10-3	.
ASSGTGMNTIY	TRBJ1-3	11	TRBV9	.
ASSDRGGTDTQY	TRBJ2-3	12	TRBV6-4	.
ASKGQGASGGYT	TRBJ1-2	12	TRBV5-4	.
ASSLLPAGRQPQH	TRBJ1-5	13	TRBV5-1	.
ATRPGTGRTGELF	TRBJ2-2	13	TRBV19	.
ASGLVPGQGAEGYT	TRBJ1-2	14	TRBV12-5	.
ASSYGTGALGYT	TRBJ1-2	12	TRBV6-6	.